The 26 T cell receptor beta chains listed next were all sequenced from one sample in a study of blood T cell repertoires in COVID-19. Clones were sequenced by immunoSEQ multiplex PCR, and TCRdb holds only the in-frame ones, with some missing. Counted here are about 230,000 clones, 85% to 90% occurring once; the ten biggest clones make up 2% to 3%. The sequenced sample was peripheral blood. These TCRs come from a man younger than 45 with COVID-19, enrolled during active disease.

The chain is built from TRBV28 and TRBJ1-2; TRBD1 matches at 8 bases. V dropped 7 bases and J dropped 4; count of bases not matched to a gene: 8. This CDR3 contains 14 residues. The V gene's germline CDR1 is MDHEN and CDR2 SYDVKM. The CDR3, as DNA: TGTGCCAGCATCCAGGGGGCGCGGGGCTATGGCTACACCTTC. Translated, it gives CASIQGARGYGYTF.

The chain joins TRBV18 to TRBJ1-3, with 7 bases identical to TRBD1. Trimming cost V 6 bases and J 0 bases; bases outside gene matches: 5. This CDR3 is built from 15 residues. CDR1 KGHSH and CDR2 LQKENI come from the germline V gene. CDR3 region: CASSWTGLSGNTIYF. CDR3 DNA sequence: TGTGCCAGCTCGTGGACAGGCCTCTCTGGAAACACCATATATTTT. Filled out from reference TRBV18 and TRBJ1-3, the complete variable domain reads NAGVMQNPRHLVRRRGQEARLRCSPMKGHSHVYWYRQLPEEGLKFMVYLQKENIIDESGMPKERFSAEFPKEGPSILRIQQVVRGDSAAYFCASSWTGLSGNTIYFGEGSWLTVV.

The CDR3 nucleotides read TGTGCCAGCAGCTTAGACCCTGGACTAGAAAACACCGGGGAGCTGTTTTTT. Translated: CASSLDPGLENTGELFF. The J gene is TRBJ2-2, the V gene TRBV11-3; 7 bases match TRBD2. From germline, CDR1 is SGHNT and CDR2 YENEEA. The J segment lost 2 bases and the V segment lost 0 bases, leaving 6 bases of the junction unmatched. The CDR3 extends over 17 amino acids.

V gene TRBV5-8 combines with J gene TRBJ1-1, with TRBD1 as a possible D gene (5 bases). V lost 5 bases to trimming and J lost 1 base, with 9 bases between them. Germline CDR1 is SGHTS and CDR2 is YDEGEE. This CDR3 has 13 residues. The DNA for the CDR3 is TGTGCCAGCAGGGGCGACAGGAACACTGAAGCTTTCTTT. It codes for CASRGDRNTEAFF.

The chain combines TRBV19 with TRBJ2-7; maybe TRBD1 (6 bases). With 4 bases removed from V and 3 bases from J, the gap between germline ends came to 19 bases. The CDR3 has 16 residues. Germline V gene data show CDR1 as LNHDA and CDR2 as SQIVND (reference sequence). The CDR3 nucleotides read TGTGCCAGTAGTAAATCCGGACAGTTTCCTAACTACGAGCAGTACTTC. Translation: CASSKSGQFPNYEQYF.

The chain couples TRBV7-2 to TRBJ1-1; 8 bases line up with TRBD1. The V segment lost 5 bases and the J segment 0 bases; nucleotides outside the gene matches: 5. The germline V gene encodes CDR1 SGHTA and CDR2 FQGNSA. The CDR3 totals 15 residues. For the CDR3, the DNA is TGTGCCAGCAGCAACCAGGGGGCCCTGAACACTGAAGCTTTCTTT. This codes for CASSNQGALNTEAFF.

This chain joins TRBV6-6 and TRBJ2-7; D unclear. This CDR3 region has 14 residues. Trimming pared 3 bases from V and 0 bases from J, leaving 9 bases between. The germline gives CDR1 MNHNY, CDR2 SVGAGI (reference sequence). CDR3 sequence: CASSYLQDSYEQYF. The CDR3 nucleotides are TGTGCCAGCAGTTATCTCCAGGACTCCTACGAGCAGTACTTC.

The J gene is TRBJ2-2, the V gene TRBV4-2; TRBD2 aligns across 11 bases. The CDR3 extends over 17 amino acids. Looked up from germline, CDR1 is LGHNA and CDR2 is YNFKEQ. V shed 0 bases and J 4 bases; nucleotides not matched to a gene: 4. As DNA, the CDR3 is TGTGCCAGCAGCCAAGATGTAGCGGGAGGGCGCACCGGGGAGCTGTTTTTT. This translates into CASSQDVAGGRTGELFF.

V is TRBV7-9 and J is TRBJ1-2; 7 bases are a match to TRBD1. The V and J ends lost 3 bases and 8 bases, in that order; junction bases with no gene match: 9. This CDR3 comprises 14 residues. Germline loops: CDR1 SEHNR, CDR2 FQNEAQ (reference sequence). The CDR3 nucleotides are TGTGCCAGCAGCTTCTCGACAGGGTCTTTGGGCTACACCTTC. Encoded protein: CASSFSTGSLGYTF.

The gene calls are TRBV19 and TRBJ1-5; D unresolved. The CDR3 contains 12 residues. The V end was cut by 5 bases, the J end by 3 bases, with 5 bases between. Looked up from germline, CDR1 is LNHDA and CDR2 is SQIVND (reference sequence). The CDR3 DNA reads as TGTGCCAGTAGTGTCAACAATCAGCCCCAGCATTTT. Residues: CASSVNNQPQHF.

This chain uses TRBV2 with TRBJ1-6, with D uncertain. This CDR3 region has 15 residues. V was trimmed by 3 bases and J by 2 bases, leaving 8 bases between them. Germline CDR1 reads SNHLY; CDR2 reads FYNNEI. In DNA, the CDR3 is TGTGCCAGCAGTGATGAGGGAACCTATAATTCACCCCTCCACTTT. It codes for CASSDEGTYNSPLHF. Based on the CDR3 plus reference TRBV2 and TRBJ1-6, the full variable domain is EPEVTQTPSHQVTQMGQEVILRCVPISNHLYFYWYRQILGQKVEFLVSFYNNEISEKSEIFDDQFSVERPDGSNFTLKIRSTKLEDSAMYFCASSDEGTYNSPLHFGNGTRLTVT.

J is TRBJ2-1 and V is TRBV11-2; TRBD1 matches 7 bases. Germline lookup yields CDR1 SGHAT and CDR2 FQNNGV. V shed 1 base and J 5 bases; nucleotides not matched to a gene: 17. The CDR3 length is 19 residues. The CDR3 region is CASSLVALGGRLRDNEQFF. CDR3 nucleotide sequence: TGTGCCAGCAGCTTAGTTGCTTTAGGGGGCCGTCTAAGGGACAATGAGCAGTTCTTC.

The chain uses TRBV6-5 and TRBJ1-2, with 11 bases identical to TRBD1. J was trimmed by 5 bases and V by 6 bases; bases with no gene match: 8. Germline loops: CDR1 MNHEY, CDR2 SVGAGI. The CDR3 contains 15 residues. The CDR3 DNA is TGTGCCAGCAGACGGGACAGGGGGGGACTTTATGGCTACACCTTC. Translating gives CASRRDRGGLYGYTF.

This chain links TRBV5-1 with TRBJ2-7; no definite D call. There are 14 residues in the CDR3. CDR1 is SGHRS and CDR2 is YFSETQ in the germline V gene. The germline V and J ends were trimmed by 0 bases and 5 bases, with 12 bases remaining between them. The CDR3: CASSLDKTLNEQYF. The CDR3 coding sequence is TGCGCCAGCAGCTTGGACAAGACACTTAACGAGCAGTACTTC.

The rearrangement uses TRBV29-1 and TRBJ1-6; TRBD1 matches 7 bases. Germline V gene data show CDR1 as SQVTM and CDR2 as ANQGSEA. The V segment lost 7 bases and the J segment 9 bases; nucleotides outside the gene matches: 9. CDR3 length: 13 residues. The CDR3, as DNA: TGCAGCGCAAGACAGGGTGAAGGTTCACCCCTCCACTTT. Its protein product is CSARQGEGSPLHF.

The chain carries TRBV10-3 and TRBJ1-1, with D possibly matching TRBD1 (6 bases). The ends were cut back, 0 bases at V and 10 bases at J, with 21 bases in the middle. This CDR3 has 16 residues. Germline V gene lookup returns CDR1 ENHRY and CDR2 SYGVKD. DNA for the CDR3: TGTGCCATCAGTGAGTCCGAAGGCAAGGGGGATAAGCGAGCTTTCTTT. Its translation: CAISESEGKGDKRAFF.

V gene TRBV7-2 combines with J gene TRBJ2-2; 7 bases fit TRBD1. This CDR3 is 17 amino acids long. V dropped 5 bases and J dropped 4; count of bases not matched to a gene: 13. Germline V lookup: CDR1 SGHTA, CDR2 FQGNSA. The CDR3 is CASSQYRQGGTTGELFF. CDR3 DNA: TGTGCCAGCAGCCAATATCGACAGGGTGGGACCACCGGGGAGCTGTTTTTT.

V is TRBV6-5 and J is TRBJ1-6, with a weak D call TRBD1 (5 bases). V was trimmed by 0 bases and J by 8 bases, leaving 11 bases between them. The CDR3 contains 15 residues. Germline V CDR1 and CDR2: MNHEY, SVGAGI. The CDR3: CASSYSGGAYSPLHF. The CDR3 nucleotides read TGTGCCAGCAGTTACTCCGGGGGAGCGTATTCACCCCTCCACTTT.

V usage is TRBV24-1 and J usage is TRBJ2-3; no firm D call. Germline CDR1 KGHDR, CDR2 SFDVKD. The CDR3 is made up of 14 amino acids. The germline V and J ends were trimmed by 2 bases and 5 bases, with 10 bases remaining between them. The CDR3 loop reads CATSDYAEEDTQYF. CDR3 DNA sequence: TGTGCCACCAGTGATTACGCAGAGGAAGATACGCAGTATTTT.

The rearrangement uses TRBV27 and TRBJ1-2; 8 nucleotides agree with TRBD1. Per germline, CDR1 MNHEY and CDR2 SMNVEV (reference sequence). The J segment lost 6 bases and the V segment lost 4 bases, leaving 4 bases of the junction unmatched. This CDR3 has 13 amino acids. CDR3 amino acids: CASSSGGWDGYTF. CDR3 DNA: TGTGCCAGCAGTTCAGGGGGCTGGGATGGCTACACCTTC.

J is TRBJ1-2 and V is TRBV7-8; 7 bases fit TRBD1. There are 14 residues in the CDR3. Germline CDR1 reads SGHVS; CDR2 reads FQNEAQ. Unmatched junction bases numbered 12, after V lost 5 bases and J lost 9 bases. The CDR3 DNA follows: TGTGCCAGCAGCCCTACTGACAGGGATTATCGCTACACCTTC. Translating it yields CASSPTDRDYRYTF.

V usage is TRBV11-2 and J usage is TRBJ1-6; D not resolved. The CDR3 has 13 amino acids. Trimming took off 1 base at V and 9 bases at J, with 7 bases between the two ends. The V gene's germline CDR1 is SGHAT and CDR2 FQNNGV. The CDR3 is CASSLVAGSPLHF. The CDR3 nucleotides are TGTGCCAGCAGCTTAGTAGCTGGTTCACCCCTCCACTTT. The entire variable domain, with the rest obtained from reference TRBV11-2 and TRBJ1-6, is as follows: EAGVAQSPRYKIIEKRQSVAFWCNPISGHATLYWYQQILGQGPKLLIQFQNNGVVDDSQLPKDRFSAERLKGVDSTLKIQPAKLEDSAVYLCASSLVAGSPLHFGNGTRLTVT.

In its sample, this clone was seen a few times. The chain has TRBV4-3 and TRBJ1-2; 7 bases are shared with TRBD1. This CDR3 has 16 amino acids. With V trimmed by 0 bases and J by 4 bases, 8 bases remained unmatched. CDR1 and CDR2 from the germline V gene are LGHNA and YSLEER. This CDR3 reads CASSQDLARGSYGYTF. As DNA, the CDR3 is TGCGCCAGCAGCCAAGATTTGGCCAGGGGGAGCTATGGCTACACCTTC.

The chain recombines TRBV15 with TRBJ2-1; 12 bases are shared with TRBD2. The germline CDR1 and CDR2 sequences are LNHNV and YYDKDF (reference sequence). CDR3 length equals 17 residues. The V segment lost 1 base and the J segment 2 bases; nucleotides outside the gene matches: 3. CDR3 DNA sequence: TGTGCCACCAGCAGAGCGACTAGCGGGGGAACCTACAATGAGCAGTTCTTC. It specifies CATSRATSGGTYNEQFF. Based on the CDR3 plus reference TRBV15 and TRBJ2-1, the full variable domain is DAMVIQNPRYQVTQFGKPVTLSCSQTLNHNVMYWYQQKSSQAPKLLFHYYDKDFNNEADTPDNFQSRRPNTSFCFLDIRSPGLGDTAMYLCATSRATSGGTYNEQFFGPGTRLTVL.

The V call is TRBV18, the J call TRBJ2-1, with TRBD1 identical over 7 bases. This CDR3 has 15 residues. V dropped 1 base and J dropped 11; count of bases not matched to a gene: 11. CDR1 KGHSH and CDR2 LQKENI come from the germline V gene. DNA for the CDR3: TGTGCCAGCTCACCACGGGACAGTCTTTCCCGTAAGCAGTTCTTC. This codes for CASSPRDSLSRKQFF.

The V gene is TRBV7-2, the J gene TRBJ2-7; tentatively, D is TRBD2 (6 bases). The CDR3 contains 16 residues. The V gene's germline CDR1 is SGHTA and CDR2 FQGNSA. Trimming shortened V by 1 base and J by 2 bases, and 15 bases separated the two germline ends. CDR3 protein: CASSLVAGTEAYEQYF. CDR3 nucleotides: TGTGCCAGCAGCTTAGTTGCGGGGACTGAGGCCTACGAGCAGTACTTC.